One sample yielded the 27 T cell receptor beta chains listed below, sequenced in a study of response to subunit inactivated influenza vaccine. TCRdb called the RT-PCR reads again in MiXCR, with one record for every CDR3 protein. The repertoire holds more than 700,000 distinct CDR3 sequences, with 21% as singletons. Sequenced here: PBMCs from blood, sampled 5 to 6 days after vaccination. These receptors came from a man in his fifties who received an inactivated influenza vaccine.

This clonotype occurred a few times. V usage is TRBV4-3 and J usage is TRBJ2-4, with a weak D call TRBD2 (6 bases). Trimming shortened V by 3 bases and J by 0 bases, and 12 bases separated the two germline ends. CDR3 length equals 16 residues. CDR1 is LGHNA and CDR2 is YSLEER in the germline V gene. This chain's CDR3 is CASSQGLLGAKNIQYF. The CDR3 DNA reads as TGCGCCAGCAGCCAGGGACTCCTCGGAGCCAAAAACATTCAGTACTTC.

This clonotype occurred many times. This chain connects TRBV7-2 to TRBJ2-3; no clear D gene. CDR3 length equals 14 residues. Trimming pared 3 bases from V and 2 bases from J, leaving 9 bases between. Germline CDR1 is SGHTA and CDR2 is FQGNSA. CDR3 in DNA: TGTGCCAGCAGCTTCCGGTCTCACACAGATACGCAGTATTTT. It encodes CASSFRSHTDTQYF.

Comments on this clonotype: A much larger clone differs by one base, so this may be a read error. This chain links TRBV5-1 with TRBJ1-1, with D unresolved. In germline, CDR1 is SGHRS, CDR2 YFSETQ. This CDR3 is built from 14 residues. The ends were cut back, 0 bases at V and 1 base at J, with 7 bases in the middle. This CDR3 reads CASSLEPGNTEAFF. CDR3 DNA: TGCGCCAGCAGCTTGGAGCCGGGGAACACTGAAGCTTTCTTT.

This clonotype turned up a few times. J is TRBJ1-4 and V is TRBV7-2; D not resolved. The germline V and J ends were trimmed by 1 base and 1 base, with 7 bases remaining between them. Germline assignment: CDR1 SGHTA and CDR2 FQGNSA. This CDR3 has 15 residues. CDR3 protein: CASSLERGTNEKLFF. CDR3 coding DNA: TGTGCCAGCAGCTTAGAGAGAGGAACTAATGAAAAACTGTTTTTT.

This clonotype showed up just a few times. The chain uses TRBV7-8 and TRBJ1-2; maybe TRBD1 (5 bases). Germline V lookup: CDR1 SGHVS, CDR2 FQNEAQ. The CDR3 extends over 13 amino acids. Trimming cost V 4 bases and J 8 bases, with 14 bases left between them. The CDR3, as DNA: TGTGCCAGCAGCTCTAGGGGTCTAGAAGGCTACACCTTC. It specifies CASSSRGLEGYTF.

The gene calls are TRBV4-1 and TRBJ1-4; 11 bases fit TRBD1. The CDR3 consists of 16 residues. Trimming cost V 4 bases and J 4 bases; bases outside gene matches: 5. Germline CDR1 is MGHRA and CDR2 is YSYEKL. CDR3 in DNA: TGCGCCAGCAGCCCGTGGGGGACAGGGGGTAATGAAAAACTGTTTTTT. The encoded protein is CASSPWGTGGNEKLFF.

This chain joins TRBV12-3 or TRBV12-4 and TRBJ2-5; weak D call: TRBD1 (6 bases). Trimming pared 5 bases from V and 5 bases from J, leaving 15 bases between. The CDR3 contains 14 residues. In nucleotides, the CDR3 is TGTGCCAGCAGTCAGAAACAGGGACACGAGACCCAGTACTTC. This encodes CASSQKQGHETQYF.

The chain employs TRBV2 and TRBJ2-7; D is perhaps TRBD1 (6 bases). V dropped 4 bases and J dropped 3 bases, with 16 bases sitting between them. The CDR3 has 15 amino acids. Germline lookup yields CDR1 SNHLY and CDR2 FYNNEI. As DNA, the CDR3 is TGTGCCAGCAGTGCCTCAGGGGACCACTACTACGAGCAGTACTTC. Its protein is CASSASGDHYYEQYF.

This clonotype showed up just a few times. The J gene is TRBJ1-5, the V gene TRBV7-9; unclear D gene. The CDR3 covers 12 residues. Germline values: CDR1 SEHNR, CDR2 FQNEAQ (reference sequence). The V end lost 5 bases, the J end lost 4 bases, and 6 bases lay between the germline ends. CDR3 sequence (DNA): TGTGCCAGCAGCGATGATAATCAGCCCCAGCATTTT. As protein: CASSDDNQPQHF.

The chain is built from TRBV6-1 and TRBJ2-1; TRBD2 matches at 7 bases. CDR3 length: 12 amino acids. V trimming: 3 bases; J trimming: 13 bases; junction bases outside the gene matches: 6. Germline CDR1 MNHNS, CDR2 SASEGT. CDR3 sequence (DNA): TGTGCCAGCAGTGATCATGGCGGGAGTCAGTTCTTC. This translates into CASSDHGGSQFF.

The CDR3 DNA is TGCAGTGCGATCCGGGGACTAGCGGGACCAGATACGCAGTATTTT. Translating it yields CSAIRGLAGPDTQYF. The rearrangement joins TRBV20-1 to TRBJ2-3; 13 bases align to TRBD2. Unmatched junction bases numbered 7, after V lost 6 bases and J lost 4 bases. Germline CDR1 DFQATT, CDR2 SNEGSKA (reference sequence). The CDR3 consists of 15 residues.

V gene TRBV29-1 combines with J gene TRBJ2-1; tentatively, D is TRBD1 (6 bases). Germline CDR1 is SQVTM and CDR2 is ANQGSEA. The CDR3 has 21 amino acids. Trimming shortened V by 1 base and J by 5 bases, and 33 bases separated the two germline ends. The CDR3 loop is CSVEGVRAAKSGWGLDNEQFF. CDR3 DNA sequence: TGCAGCGTTGAAGGCGTTAGGGCAGCTAAATCCGGGTGGGGGCTAGACAATGAGCAGTTCTTC.

This clonotype was detected many times. The chain employs TRBV5-6 and TRBJ1-2; D may be TRBD1 (6 bases). Germline assignment: CDR1 SGHDT and CDR2 YYEEEE. Trimming removed 6 bases at V and 8 bases at J, with 11 bases between. The CDR3 runs to 11 residues. CDR3 region: CASNSGVGYTF. CDR3 nucleotides: TGTGCCAGCAATTCAGGGGTCGGCTACACCTTC. The variable domain in full, with the rest retrieved from reference TRBV5-6 and TRBJ1-2, is DAGVTQSPTHLIKTRGQQVTLRCSPKSGHDTVSWYQQALGQGPQFIFQYYEEEERQRGNFPDRFSGHQFPNYSSELNVNALLLGDSALYLCASNSGVGYTFGSGTRLTVV.

The V call is TRBV29-1, the J call TRBJ2-5; no reliable D call. The germline V gene has CDR1 SQVTM and CDR2 ANQGSEA. CDR3 length equals 15 residues. The V end lost 1 base, the J end lost 5 bases, and 17 bases lay between the germline ends. CDR3 sequence reads: CSVEGERDSWETQYF. DNA for the CDR3: TGCAGCGTTGAAGGGGAAAGGGATTCCTGGGAGACCCAGTACTTC.

The gene calls are TRBV7-2 and TRBJ2-5; D is unresolved. The V gene lost 5 bases and the J gene lost 5 bases, with 18 bases spanning the gap. The CDR3 runs 15 residues. Germline CDR1 SGHTA, CDR2 FQGNSA. This CDR3 reads CASSPRGSGRETQYF. In DNA, the CDR3 is TGTGCCAGCAGCCCTAGAGGCAGTGGGCGTGAGACCCAGTACTTC.

The chain recombines TRBV12-3 or TRBV12-4 with TRBJ1-5; tentative D call: TRBD1 (6 bases). V lost 6 bases to trimming and J lost 7 bases, with 19 bases between them. This CDR3 has 15 residues. The DNA of the CDR3 is TGTGCCAGCAGCCCCGCAGGCAGGGGAAAACAGCCCCAGCATTTT. Translated, it gives CASSPAGRGKQPQHF.

The chain couples TRBV2 to TRBJ2-4; D is unclear. Trimming pared 7 bases from V and 6 bases from J, leaving 13 bases between. Germline loops: CDR1 SNHLY, CDR2 FYNNEI. This CDR3 contains 13 residues. The CDR3 loop is CASTRPDGNIQYF. The CDR3 DNA reads as TGTGCCAGCACTCGGCCGGACGGAAACATTCAGTACTTC.

The chain recombines TRBV6-2 or TRBV6-3 with TRBJ2-7, with TRBD1 as a possible D gene (6 bases). Trimming removed 2 bases at V and 6 bases at J, with 8 bases between. Germline assignment: CDR1 MNHEY and CDR2 SVGEGT. The length of the CDR3 is 12 residues. The CDR3 nucleotides read TGTGCCAGCAGTTACCAAGGGGGCGAGCAGTACTTC. This gives the protein CASSYQGGEQYF.

This clonotype was seen a few times. The chain is built from TRBV6-2 or TRBV6-3 and TRBJ1-5; 11 nucleotides match TRBD1. V shed 11 bases, J shed 7 bases, and the junction held 13 bases outside the gene matches. The germline CDR1 and CDR2 sequences are MNHEY and SVGEGT. The CDR3 runs 15 residues. The CDR3 nucleotides are TGTGCCTCGGGGGACGGACAGGGGGCCGGGCAGCCCCAGCATTTT. Translating gives CASGDGQGAGQPQHF.

The V and J genes are TRBV7-9 and TRBJ2-3, with 8 bases fitting TRBD2. Germline CDR1 SEHNR, CDR2 FQNEAQ (reference sequence). V trimming: 11 bases; J trimming: 0 bases; junction bases outside the gene matches: 4. The CDR3 consists of 13 residues. In DNA form, the CDR3 reads TGTGCCCTTAGCGGGGACAGCACAGATACGCAGTATTTT. Encoded protein: CALSGDSTDTQYF.

The chain recombines TRBV30 with TRBJ1-6, with D uncertain. The length of the CDR3 is 14 residues. Looked up from germline, CDR1 is GTSNPN and CDR2 is SVGIG (reference sequence). Deletions cut 0 bases from V and 4 bases from J, with 7 bases between. Written as DNA, the CDR3 is TGTGCCTGGAGTGTCAAGGGATATAATTCACCCCTCCACTTT. Encoded protein: CAWSVKGYNSPLHF.

The gene calls are TRBV9 and TRBJ2-5; D unclear. Germline V CDR1 and CDR2: SGDLS, YYNGEE. V was clipped by 2 bases and J by 0 bases, with 5 bases between them. This CDR3 has 13 amino acids. The CDR3 nucleotides are TGTGCCAGCAGCGTCGGAAACCAAGAGACCCAGTACTTC. Its translation is CASSVGNQETQYF.

This clonotype was detected only a few times. The CDR3 DNA sequence: TGTGCCAGCAGCAAACCTCGGGCAGGGACCTACGAGCAGTACTTC. Amino acids: CASSKPRAGTYEQYF. The chain is built from TRBV5-6 and TRBJ2-7, with TRBD1 as a possible D gene (5 bases). The CDR3 totals 15 residues. V was cut by 4 bases and J by 2 bases, with 16 bases left in between. The germline CDR1 and CDR2 sequences are SGHDT and YYEEEE.

This sequence joins TRBV7-2 and TRBJ2-1; D remains unclear. This CDR3 contains 13 residues. Trimming cost V 5 bases and J 6 bases, with 11 bases left between them. Germline V gene data show CDR1 as SGHTA and CDR2 as FQGNSA. The CDR3 nucleotides are TGTGCCAGCAGCCCGACCCGGTTCAATGAGCAGTTCTTC. It encodes CASSPTRFNEQFF.

This rearrangement joins TRBV12-3 or TRBV12-4 to TRBJ2-6, with TRBD2 identical over 7 bases. The CDR3 loop spans 19 amino acids. Trimming at V came to 9 bases and at J to 0 bases, leaving 17 bases not matched to a gene. CDR3 coding DNA: TGTGCCAGGACCCTTTGGCGGGGAGGGGAAATCTCTGGGGCCAACGTCCTGACTTTC. It encodes CARTLWRGGEISGANVLTF.

This clonotype was observed a few times. The chain combines TRBV7-2 with TRBJ1-5; D perhaps matches TRBD1 (6 bases). Germline values: CDR1 SGHTA, CDR2 FQGNSA. V lost 1 base and J 4 bases, leaving 11 bases between the germline ends. The CDR3 consists of 15 residues. CDR3 region: CASSLDQGRNQPQHF. Written as DNA, the CDR3 is TGTGCCAGCAGCTTAGATCAGGGGAGGAATCAGCCCCAGCATTTT.

The V gene is TRBV5-1, the J gene TRBJ2-7; D is possibly TRBD2 (5 bases). The CDR3 loop spans 13 amino acids. Between the trimmed V and J ends, which lost 7 bases and 4 bases, there was a span of 15 bases. Germline CDR1 SGHRS, CDR2 YFSETQ. CDR3 nucleotide sequence: TGCGCCAGCGGAGAGGGTGGCACATACGAGCAGTACTTC. Translating gives CASGEGGTYEQYF. The entire variable domain, with the rest obtained from reference TRBV5-1 and TRBJ2-7, is as follows: KAGVTQTPRYLIKTRGQQVTLSCSPISGHRSVSWYQQTPGQGLQFLFEYFSETQRNKGNFPGRFSGRQFSNSRSEMNVSTLELGDSALYLCASGEGGTYEQYFGPGTRLTVT.